The rows below give T cell receptor beta chains drawn from one sample of a study of blood T cells in healthy people across ages. One entry per CDR3 protein results from TCRdb running MiXCR on the 5' RACE reads. The repertoire consists of roughly 730,000 distinct CDR3 sequences, with about 61% occurring once and the leading ten covering about 26%. Sequencing input: blood. The receptors here all came from a man in his forties or fifties in good health. Each CDR3 is given with its conserved first and last residue. D genes are given only for firm matches. Rows give clone size only sometimes, using once, few, many, or a class for an expanded clone.

CATSDYEGGIQYF	TGTGCCACCAGTGATTACGAGGGGGGAATTCAGTACTTC	TRBV24-1	TRBJ2-4	.	few
CASGFYAAGYNEQFF	TGTGCCAGCGGCTTTTATGCGGCAGGGTATAATGAGCAGTTCTTC	TRBV7-9	TRBJ2-1	.	.
CASSRDRTIHTEAFF	TGTGCCAGCAGCAGGGACCGAACGATTCACACTGAAGCTTTCTTT	TRBV9	TRBJ1-1	.	once
CASSPRGQAIYGYTF	TGTGCCAGCAGCCCCCGAGGACAGGCGATCTATGGCTACACCTTC	TRBV13	TRBJ1-2	TRBD1	once
CASSLQLSIQYF	TGTGCCAGCAGCCTCCAATTGAGCATTCAGTACTTC	TRBV6-2/TRBV6-3	TRBJ2-4	.	.
CASRAAPQETQYF	TGTGCCAGCAGGGCAGCTCCCCAAGAGACCCAGTACTTC	TRBV27	TRBJ2-5	.	few
CASSKRQGTSEQYF	TGTGCCAGCAGTAAACGACAGGGAACGAGCGAGCAGTACTTC	TRBV6-5	TRBJ2-7	TRBD1	.
CASSVTSGATDTQYF	TGTGCCAGCAGTGTAACTAGCGGAGCAACAGATACGCAGTATTTT	TRBV6-4	TRBJ2-3	TRBD2	.
CASSQGLRDRSYEQYF	TGCGCCAGCAGCCAAGGACTCAGGGACAGGTCCTACGAGCAGTACTTC	TRBV4-1	TRBJ2-7	TRBD1	few
CASSIGLYGETIEQYF	TGTGCCAGTAGTATTGGTTTGTATGGGGAGACGATCGAGCAGTACTTC	TRBV19	TRBJ2-7	.	.
CASSYDIQVTYEQYF	TGTGCCAGCAGTTACGACATCCAGGTCACCTACGAGCAGTACTTC	TRBV28	TRBJ2-7	.	few